A single sample gave rise to the 25 T cell receptor beta chains below, sequenced in a study of T-cell reconstitution after alpha-beta-depleted transplantation in children. Unique molecular identifiers were used to barcode this TCRbeta library. MiXCR, applied by TCRdb to the PCR reads, yields one record per CDR3 protein. This table has over 80,000 distinct CDR3 sequences, 23% appearing once. The source material was PBMCs, sampled before TCRalphabeta/CD19-depleted stem cell transplant. The receptor set was obtained from a boy aged 2-15 years with acute lymphoblastic leukemia, due to receive a stem cell transplant.

This clonotype was detected many times. The rearrangement joins TRBV7-9 to TRBJ2-7, with D possibly being TRBD2 (7 bases). The CDR3 loop spans 14 amino acids. Germline V CDR1 and CDR2: SEHNR, FQNEAQ (reference sequence). V lost 7 bases and J 2 bases, leaving 15 bases between the germline ends. The chain's CDR3 is CASTSTGTTYEQYF. In nucleotides, the CDR3 is TGTGCCAGCACCTCTACAGGGACTACCTACGAGCAGTACTTC.

This clonotype was detected a few times. This chain uses TRBV7-8 with TRBJ2-3; no reliable D call. CDR1 is SGHVS, CDR2 FQNEAQ, per germline. Between the trimmed V and J ends, which lost 5 bases and 3 bases, there was a span of 15 bases. The CDR3 is made up of 15 amino acids. CDR3 nucleotides: TGTGCCAGCAGCCCCGACGCGATTTCGACAGATACGCAGTATTTT. Translated, it gives CASSPDAISTDTQYF.

By sample share, this clonotype is medium-sized. The gene calls are TRBV7-3 and TRBJ1-1; weak D call: TRBD1 (5 bases). The CDR3 runs to 18 residues. V lost 5 bases and J lost 3, with 25 bases in between. CDR1 and CDR2 (germline): SGHTA, FQGTGA. The DNA for the CDR3 is TGTGCCAGCAGCCCCGGGCCGGGGATAGATGTACAGGACACTGAAGCTTTCTTT. Its protein is CASSPGPGIDVQDTEAFF.

The V call is TRBV28, the J call TRBJ2-7, with D possibly TRBD2 on 5 matching bases. The germline V gene encodes CDR1 MDHEN and CDR2 SYDVKM. V was shortened by 4 bases and J by 3 bases, with 7 bases between the two germline ends. CDR3 length: 12 amino acids. In DNA, the CDR3 is TGTGCCAGCAGTTCCGGGGTCTACGAGCAGTACTTC. Encoded protein: CASSSGVYEQYF.

A few counts support this clonotype. The genes are TRBV7-8 and TRBJ2-1; tentatively, D is TRBD2 (7 bases). Per germline, CDR1 SGHVS and CDR2 FQNEAQ. This CDR3 is built from 19 residues. The V and J ends lost 4 bases and 12 bases respectively, with 34 bases between them. The CDR3: CASSSDLGASGRAGVAQFF. The CDR3 nucleotides are TGTGCCAGCAGCTCGGATTTGGGGGCCTCCGGTCGCGCGGGAGTGGCGCAGTTCTTC. The full variable domain, with the rest looked up from reference TRBV7-8 and TRBJ2-1, is GAGVSQSPRYKVAKRGQDVALRCDPISGHVSLFWYQQALGQGPEFLTYFQNEAQLDKSGLPSDRFFAERPEGSVSTLKIQRTQQEDSAVYLCASSSDLGASGRAGVAQFFGPGTRLTVL.

The chain employs TRBV28 and TRBJ1-4; 7 bases line up with TRBD1. CDR1 is MDHEN, CDR2 SYDVKM, per germline. The CDR3 has 16 residues. Germline trimming cut 5 bases from V and 4 bases from J; bases unmatched to any gene: 10. CDR3 bases: TGTGCCAGCAGTCTCATCGACAGGGCGATTAATGAAAAACTGTTTTTT. This encodes CASSLIDRAINEKLFF.

The chain couples TRBV5-4 to TRBJ2-2, with D maybe TRBD1 (6 bases). The CDR3 is 16 amino acids. V lost 4 bases and J lost 0, with 13 bases in between. The germline gives CDR1 SGHNT, CDR2 YYREEE (reference sequence). CDR3 bases: TGTGCCAGCAGCCCCGGTGGGACACCGAACACCGGGGAGCTGTTTTTT. This gives the protein CASSPGGTPNTGELFF.

A few counts support this clonotype. V usage is TRBV10-3 and J usage is TRBJ2-5; the D gene is possibly TRBD1 (6 bases). The germline V gene has CDR1 ENHRY and CDR2 SYGVKD. The V end lost 4 bases, the J end lost 4 bases, and 22 bases lay between the germline ends. The CDR3 has 17 amino acids. CDR3 in DNA: TGTGCCATCAGTGGGACTCAGGGGTTCTCCCGTCGAGAGACCCAGTACTTC. Translating gives CAISGTQGFSRRETQYF.

On this clonotype: Mismatch with germline at one junction end may stem from a read error. The chain carries TRBV5-6 and TRBJ1-1; TRBD1 is a possible D gene (5 bases). Germline lookup yields CDR1 SGHDT and CDR2 YYEEEE. The CDR3 runs to 11 residues. CDR3 DNA: TGTGCCAGGAGCTACGGAGGGGAATCTTTCTTT. Translating it yields CARSYGGESFF.

This clonotype was seen a handful of times. The chain uses TRBV20-1 and TRBJ2-2, with D tentatively TRBD1 (5 bases). Trimming cost V 4 bases and J 4 bases, with 13 bases left between them. Germline V gene data show CDR1 as DFQATT and CDR2 as SNEGSKA (reference sequence). This CDR3 is 14 amino acids long. In nucleotides, the CDR3 is TGCAGTGCTAAAAGTCAGGGAAGCACCGGGGAGCTGTTTTTT. This sequence encodes CSAKSQGSTGELFF.

This clonotype was observed a few times. The J gene is TRBJ2-7, the V gene TRBV28; D ambiguous. The CDR3 sequence is 15 residues long. Per the germline V gene, CDR1 is MDHEN and CDR2 is SYDVKM. Trimming left V 5 bases short and J 3 bases short, with 17 bases between. In DNA form, the CDR3 reads TGTGCCAGCAGTCCGCTAGAGGTTGGCGACTACGAGCAGTACTTC. Protein sequence: CASSPLEVGDYEQYF. Full variable domain (missing parts from reference TRBV28 and TRBJ2-7): DVKVTQSSRYLVKRTGEKVFLECVQDMDHENMFWYRQDPGLGLRLIYFSYDVKMKEKGDIPEGYSVSREKKERFSLILESASTNQTSMYLCASSPLEVGDYEQYFGPGTRLTVT.

V usage is TRBV7-3 and J usage is TRBJ2-1; 7 bases line up with TRBD2. Germline V lookup: CDR1 SGHTA, CDR2 FQGTGA. Trimming cost V 7 bases and J 7 bases; bases outside gene matches: 7. The CDR3 runs 13 residues. CDR3 sequence reads: CASTASGGNEQFF. The CDR3 bases are TGTGCCAGCACCGCCTCCGGGGGGAATGAGCAGTTCTTC.

The V call is TRBV28, the J call TRBJ2-7; TRBD2 is a possible D gene (6 bases). Trimming took off 6 bases at V and 3 bases at J, with 15 bases between the two ends. Germline loops: CDR1 MDHEN, CDR2 SYDVKM. The CDR3 extends over 14 amino acids. The CDR3, as DNA: TGTGCCAGCAGGGCCCGGAGGGTGGGCTACGAGCAGTACTTC. Its translation is CASRARRVGYEQYF. Complete variable domain (other parts from reference TRBV28 and TRBJ2-7): DVKVTQSSRYLVKRTGEKVFLECVQDMDHENMFWYRQDPGLGLRLIYFSYDVKMKEKGDIPEGYSVSREKKERFSLILESASTNQTSMYLCASRARRVGYEQYFGPGTRLTVT.

This chain joins TRBV12-3 or TRBV12-4 and TRBJ1-3; 7 bases map to TRBD1. V shed 6 bases and J 4 bases; nucleotides not matched to a gene: 9. The CDR3 covers 15 residues. The DNA for the CDR3 is TGTGCCAGCAGCCCAGACAGGGTGTGGGGAAACACCATATATTTT. Protein: CASSPDRVWGNTIYF.

This clonotype has a handful of counts. CDR3 sequence: CASSLEGHEQYF. CDR3 DNA: TGCGCCAGCAGCTTGGAAGGCCACGAGCAGTACTTC. The chain uses TRBV5-1 and TRBJ2-7; D call uncertain. The CDR3 sequence is 12 residues long. CDR1 and CDR2 from the germline V gene are SGHRS and YFSETQ. Trimming stripped 0 bases from V and 5 bases from J, with 6 bases between.

V usage is TRBV12-3 or TRBV12-4 and J usage is TRBJ2-7; D might be TRBD1 or TRBD2, each matching 6 bases. This CDR3 has 13 amino acids. Trimming took off 5 bases at V and 6 bases at J, with 14 bases between the two ends. CDR3 sequence: CASSPSGGGEQYF. The CDR3 region has the DNA TGTGCCAGCAGTCCCAGCGGAGGGGGCGAGCAGTACTTC.

The J gene is TRBJ2-7, the V gene TRBV20-1; TRBD2 matches 9 bases. The CDR3 runs 14 residues. Per the germline V gene, CDR1 is DFQATT and CDR2 is SNEGSKA (reference sequence). The J segment lost 5 bases and the V segment lost 5 bases, leaving 10 bases of the junction unmatched. This CDR3 reads CSAGKTSGGHEQYF. The CDR3 region has the DNA TGCAGTGCTGGAAAGACTAGCGGAGGCCACGAGCAGTACTTC.

This clonotype was picked up many times. J is TRBJ2-7 and V is TRBV20-1; 7 bases match TRBD2. The V segment lost 3 bases and the J segment 7 bases; nucleotides outside the gene matches: 18. This CDR3 has 16 residues. Germline V gene lookup returns CDR1 DFQATT and CDR2 SNEGSKA (reference sequence). For the CDR3, the DNA is TGCAGTGCTAGCGGGAACTATGGGGAGGGGCTGGGGGAGCAGTACTTC. Translating it yields CSASGNYGEGLGEQYF.

This clonotype came up many times. This sequence joins TRBV15 and TRBJ2-7; 12 nucleotides match TRBD2. V was pared by 4 bases and J by 2 bases, with 3 bases of the junction left unmatched. The CDR3 is 15 amino acids. The germline V gene encodes CDR1 LNHNV and CDR2 YYDKDF (reference sequence). The CDR3 DNA follows: TGTGCCACCAGCACAAGACTAGCGGGAGCCTACGAGCAGTACTTC. Amino acid sequence: CATSTRLAGAYEQYF.

The chain joins TRBV4-1 to TRBJ1-3, with D possibly matching TRBD1 (6 bases). Trimming left V 4 bases short and J 0 bases short, with 13 bases between. Germline V CDR1 and CDR2: MGHRA, YSYEKL. CDR3 size: 16 residues. The CDR3 nucleotides read TGCGCCAGCAGCCCTCAGGGGCAGGGCTCTGGAAACACCATATATTTT. Amino acid sequence: CASSPQGQGSGNTIYF.

V gene TRBV29-1 combines with J gene TRBJ2-3, with 14 bases aligning to TRBD2. CDR1 and CDR2 from the germline V gene are SQVTM and ANQGSEA. The junction had 4 bases not matched to a gene; V was cut back by 4 bases and J by 4 bases. There are 15 residues in the CDR3. Here the CDR3 DNA reads TGCAGCGTTGCCGGACTAGCGGGAGGATCAGATACGCAGTATTTT. It is translated as CSVAGLAGGSDTQYF.

V is TRBV30 and J is TRBJ2-2; 10 bases are shared with TRBD2. The V gene's germline CDR1 is GTSNPN and CDR2 SVGIG (reference sequence). The V segment lost 8 bases and the J segment 5 bases; nucleotides outside the gene matches: 8. There are 14 residues in the CDR3. CDR3 region: CAGIRTSGTGELFF. For the CDR3, the DNA is TGTGCCGGAATTCGGACTAGCGGTACCGGGGAGCTGTTTTTT.

This clonotype was picked up many times. This chain uses TRBV7-9 with TRBJ1-2, with D possibly being TRBD1 (5 bases). The V end lost 5 bases, the J end lost 6 bases, and 10 bases lay between the germline ends. Germline values: CDR1 SEHNR, CDR2 FQNEAQ (reference sequence). This CDR3 has 12 residues. The CDR3 DNA is TGTGCCAGCAGCATTGGGACCGATGGCTACACCTTC. Protein product: CASSIGTDGYTF.

The CDR3 DNA sequence: TGTGCCAGCTCACCGGGACTAGCTGTCGAGACCCAGTACTTC. Translation gives CASSPGLAVETQYF. This chain links TRBV18 with TRBJ2-5; 9 bases match TRBD2. This CDR3 is built from 14 residues. Germline CDR1 reads KGHSH; CDR2 reads LQKENI. The V segment lost 3 bases and the J segment 5 bases; nucleotides outside the gene matches: 4.

The table lists this clonotype with a count of one. CDR3 protein: CASSAGLTDTDTQYF. As DNA, the CDR3 is TGTGCCAGCAGCGCAGGACTAACGGACACAGATACGCAGTATTTT. The J gene is TRBJ2-3, the V gene TRBV9; maybe TRBD2 (6 bases). This CDR3 has 15 amino acids. V lost 3 bases and J lost 2, with 13 bases in between. Germline CDR1 SGDLS, CDR2 YYNGEE.